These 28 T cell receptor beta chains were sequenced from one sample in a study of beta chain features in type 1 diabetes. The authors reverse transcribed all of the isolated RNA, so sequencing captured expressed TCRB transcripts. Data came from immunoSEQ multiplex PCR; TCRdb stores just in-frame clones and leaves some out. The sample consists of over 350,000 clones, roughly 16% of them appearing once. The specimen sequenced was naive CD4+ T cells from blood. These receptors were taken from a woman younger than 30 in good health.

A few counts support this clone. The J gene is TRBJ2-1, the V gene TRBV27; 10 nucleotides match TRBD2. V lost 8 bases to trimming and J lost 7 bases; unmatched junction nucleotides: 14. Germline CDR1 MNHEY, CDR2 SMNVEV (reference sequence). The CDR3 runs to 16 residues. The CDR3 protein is CASALPSGSSKNEQFF. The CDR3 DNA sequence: TGTGCCAGCGCCTTGCCTAGCGGGAGTTCAAAAAATGAGCAGTTCTTC.

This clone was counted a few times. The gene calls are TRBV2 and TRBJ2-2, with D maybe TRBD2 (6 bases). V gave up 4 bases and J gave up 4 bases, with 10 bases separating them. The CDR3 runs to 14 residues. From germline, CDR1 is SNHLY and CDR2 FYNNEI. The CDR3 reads CASSAGVRTGELFF. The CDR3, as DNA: TGTGCCAGCAGTGCGGGGGTCCGCACCGGGGAGCTGTTTTTT.

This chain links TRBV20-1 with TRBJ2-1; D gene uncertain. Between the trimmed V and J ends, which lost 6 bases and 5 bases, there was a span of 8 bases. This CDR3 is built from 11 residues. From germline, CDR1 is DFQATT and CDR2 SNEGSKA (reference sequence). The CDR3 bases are TGCAGTGCGTGGCGGAACAATGAGCAGTTCTTC. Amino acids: CSAWRNNEQFF.

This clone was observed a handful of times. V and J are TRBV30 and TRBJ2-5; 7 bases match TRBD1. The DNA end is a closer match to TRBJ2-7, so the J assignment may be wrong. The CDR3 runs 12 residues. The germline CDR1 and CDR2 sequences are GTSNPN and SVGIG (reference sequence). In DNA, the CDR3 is TGTGCCTGGGACAGGGATACCTACGAGCAGTACTTC. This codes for CAWDRDTYEQYF.

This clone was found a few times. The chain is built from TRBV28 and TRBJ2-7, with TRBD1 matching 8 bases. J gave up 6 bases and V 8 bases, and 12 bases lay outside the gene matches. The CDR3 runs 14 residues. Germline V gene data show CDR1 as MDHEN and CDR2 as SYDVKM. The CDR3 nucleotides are TGTGCCAGCTGGCTCGGACAGGGCACAAGCGAGCAGTACTTC. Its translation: CASWLGQGTSEQYF.

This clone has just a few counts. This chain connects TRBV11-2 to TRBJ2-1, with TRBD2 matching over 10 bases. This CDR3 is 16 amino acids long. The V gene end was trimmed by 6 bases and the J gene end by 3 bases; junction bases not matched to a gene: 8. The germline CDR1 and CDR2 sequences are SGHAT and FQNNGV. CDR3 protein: CASSPRTSGFYNEQFF. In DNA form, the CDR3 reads TGTGCCAGCAGTCCCCGGACTAGCGGATTCTACAATGAGCAGTTCTTC. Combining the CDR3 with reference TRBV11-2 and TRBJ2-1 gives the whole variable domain EAGVAQSPRYKIIEKRQSVAFWCNPISGHATLYWYQQILGQGPKLLIQFQNNGVVDDSQLPKDRFSAERLKGVDSTLKIQPAKLEDSAVYLCASSPRTSGFYNEQFFGPGTRLTVL.

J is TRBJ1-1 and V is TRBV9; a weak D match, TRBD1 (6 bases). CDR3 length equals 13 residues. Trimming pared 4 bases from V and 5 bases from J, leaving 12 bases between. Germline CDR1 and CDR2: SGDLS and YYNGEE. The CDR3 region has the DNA TGTGCCAGCAGCTTCACACAGGGTACTGAAGCTTTCTTT. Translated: CASSFTQGTEAFF.

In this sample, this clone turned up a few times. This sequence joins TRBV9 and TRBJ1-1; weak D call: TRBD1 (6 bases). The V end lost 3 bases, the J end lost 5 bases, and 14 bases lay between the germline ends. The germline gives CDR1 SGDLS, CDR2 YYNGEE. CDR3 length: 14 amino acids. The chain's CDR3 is CASSATGWETEAFF. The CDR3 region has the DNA TGTGCCAGCAGCGCTACAGGGTGGGAAACTGAAGCTTTCTTT.

The CDR3 bases are TGTGCCAGCAGTGAGCGGCAGGGGAGCAATCAGCCCCAGCATTTT. It is translated as CASSERQGSNQPQHF. The chain is built from TRBV6-1 and TRBJ1-5; the D gene is possibly TRBD1 (6 bases). V was shortened by 3 bases and J by 1 base, with 10 bases between the two germline ends. Looked up from germline, CDR1 is MNHNS and CDR2 is SASEGT. The CDR3 has 15 residues.

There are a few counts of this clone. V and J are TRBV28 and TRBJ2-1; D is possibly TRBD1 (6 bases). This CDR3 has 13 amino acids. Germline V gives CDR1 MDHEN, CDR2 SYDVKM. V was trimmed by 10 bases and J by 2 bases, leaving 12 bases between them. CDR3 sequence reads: CATQGHPYNEQFF. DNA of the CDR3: TGTGCCACCCAGGGGCACCCCTACAATGAGCAGTTCTTC.

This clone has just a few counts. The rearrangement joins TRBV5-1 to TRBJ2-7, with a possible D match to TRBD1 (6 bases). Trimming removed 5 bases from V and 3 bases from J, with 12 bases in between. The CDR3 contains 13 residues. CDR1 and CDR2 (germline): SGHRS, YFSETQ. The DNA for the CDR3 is TGCGCCAGCAGAGTGGACAGTTACTACGAGCAGTACTTC. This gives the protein CASRVDSYYEQYF.

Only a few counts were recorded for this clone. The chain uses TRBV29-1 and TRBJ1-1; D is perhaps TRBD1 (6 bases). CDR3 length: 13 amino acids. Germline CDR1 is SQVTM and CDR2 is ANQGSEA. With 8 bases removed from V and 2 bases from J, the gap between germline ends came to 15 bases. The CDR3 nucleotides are TGCAGCCCACGACAGGTGATTAACACTGAAGCTTTCTTT. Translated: CSPRQVINTEAFF.

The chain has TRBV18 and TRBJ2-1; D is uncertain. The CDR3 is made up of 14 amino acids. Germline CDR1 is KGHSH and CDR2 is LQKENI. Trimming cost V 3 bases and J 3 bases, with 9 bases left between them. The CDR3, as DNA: TGTGCCAGCTCACCTAGCCAGCTCTACAATGAGCAGTTCTTC. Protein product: CASSPSQLYNEQFF. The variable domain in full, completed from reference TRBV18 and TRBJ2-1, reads NAGVMQNPRHLVRRRGQEARLRCSPMKGHSHVYWYRQLPEEGLKFMVYLQKENIIDESGMPKERFSAEFPKEGPSILRIQQVVRGDSAAYFCASSPSQLYNEQFFGPGTRLTVL.

CDR3 loop: CAWTPSTGRNQPQHF. The CDR3, as DNA: TGTGCCTGGACCCCTTCGACAGGGAGAAATCAGCCCCAGCATTTT. V and J are TRBV30 and TRBJ1-5, with 7 bases aligning to TRBD1. Trimming at V came to 4 bases and at J to 4 bases, leaving 10 bases not matched to a gene. Looked up from germline, CDR1 is GTSNPN and CDR2 is SVGIG (reference sequence). The CDR3 loop spans 15 amino acids.

CDR3 in amino acids: CASSTDRRYGYTF. The CDR3 nucleotides are TGTGCCAGCAGCACTGACAGGCGGTATGGCTACACCTTC. This chain joins TRBV19 and TRBJ1-2, with TRBD1 as a possible D gene (6 bases). Germline V gene data show CDR1 as LNHDA and CDR2 as SQIVND (reference sequence). Trimming removed 9 bases from V and 5 bases from J, with 16 bases in between. CDR3 length: 13 residues.

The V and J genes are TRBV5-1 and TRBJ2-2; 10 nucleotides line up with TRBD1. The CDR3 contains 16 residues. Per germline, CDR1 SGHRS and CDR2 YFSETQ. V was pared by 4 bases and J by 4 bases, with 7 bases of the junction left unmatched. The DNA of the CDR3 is TGCGCCAGCAGCAAGTCGGGACAGGGGTTCACCGGGGAGCTGTTTTTT. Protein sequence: CASSKSGQGFTGELFF.

CDR3 sequence reads: CASSLAATGNTEAFF. CDR3 in DNA: TGTGCCAGCAGCTTGGCAGCGACAGGGAACACTGAAGCTTTCTTT. The genes are TRBV5-4 and TRBJ1-1, with a possible D match to TRBD1 (6 bases). V lost 0 bases to trimming and J lost 1 base, with 10 bases between them. Germline V gene data show CDR1 as SGHNT and CDR2 as YYREEE (reference sequence). This CDR3 is built from 15 residues.

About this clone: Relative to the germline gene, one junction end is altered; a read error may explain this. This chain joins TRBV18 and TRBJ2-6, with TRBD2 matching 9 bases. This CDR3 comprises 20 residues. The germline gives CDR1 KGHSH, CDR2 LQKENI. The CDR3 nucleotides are TGTGCCAGCTCACCAGTCGTCGGTAGCGGGAGTGGTGTTGGGACCAACGTCCTGACTTTC. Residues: CASSPVVGSGSGVGTNVLTF.

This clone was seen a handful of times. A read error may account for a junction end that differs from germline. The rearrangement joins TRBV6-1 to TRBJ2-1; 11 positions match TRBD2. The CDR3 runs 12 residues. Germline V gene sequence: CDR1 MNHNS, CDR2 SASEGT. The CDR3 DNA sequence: TGCGCTCTAGCGGGAGGATTGAATGAGCAGTTCTTC. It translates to CALAGGLNEQFF.

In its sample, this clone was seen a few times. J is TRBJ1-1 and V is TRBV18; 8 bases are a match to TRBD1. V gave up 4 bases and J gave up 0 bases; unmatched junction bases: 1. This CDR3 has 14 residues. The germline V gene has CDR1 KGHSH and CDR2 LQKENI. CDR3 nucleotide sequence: TGTGCCAGCTCACGACAGGGGTTGAACACTGAAGCTTTCTTT. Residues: CASSRQGLNTEAFF.

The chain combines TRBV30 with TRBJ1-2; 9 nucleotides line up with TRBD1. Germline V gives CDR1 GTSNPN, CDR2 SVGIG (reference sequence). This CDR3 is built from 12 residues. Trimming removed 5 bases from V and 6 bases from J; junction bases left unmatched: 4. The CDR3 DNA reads TGTGCCTGGGAACGGGACAGGGATGGCTACACCTTC. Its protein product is CAWERDRDGYTF.

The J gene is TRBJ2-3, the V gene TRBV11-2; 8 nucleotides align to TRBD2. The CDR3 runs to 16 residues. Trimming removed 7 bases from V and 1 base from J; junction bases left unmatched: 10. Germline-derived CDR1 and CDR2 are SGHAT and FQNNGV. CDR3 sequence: CASTLRGLARTDTQYF. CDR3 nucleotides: TGTGCCAGCACCCTTCGAGGACTAGCTCGCACAGATACGCAGTATTTT. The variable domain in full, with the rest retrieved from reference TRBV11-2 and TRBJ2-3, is EAGVAQSPRYKIIEKRQSVAFWCNPISGHATLYWYQQILGQGPKLLIQFQNNGVVDDSQLPKDRFSAERLKGVDSTLKIQPAKLEDSAVYLCASTLRGLARTDTQYFGPGTRLTVL.

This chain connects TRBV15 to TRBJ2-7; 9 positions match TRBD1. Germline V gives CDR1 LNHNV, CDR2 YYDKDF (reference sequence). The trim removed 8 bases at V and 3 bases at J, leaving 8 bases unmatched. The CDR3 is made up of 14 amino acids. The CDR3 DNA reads TGTGCCACCGGTACGGGACAGGGAAACTACGAGCAGTACTTC. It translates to CATGTGQGNYEQYF.

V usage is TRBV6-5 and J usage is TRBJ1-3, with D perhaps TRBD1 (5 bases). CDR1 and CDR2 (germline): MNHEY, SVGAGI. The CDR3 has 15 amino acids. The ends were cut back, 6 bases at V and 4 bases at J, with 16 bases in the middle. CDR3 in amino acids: CASRPDRTQGNTIYF. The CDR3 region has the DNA TGTGCCAGCAGACCCGACAGAACCCAAGGAAACACCATATATTTT.

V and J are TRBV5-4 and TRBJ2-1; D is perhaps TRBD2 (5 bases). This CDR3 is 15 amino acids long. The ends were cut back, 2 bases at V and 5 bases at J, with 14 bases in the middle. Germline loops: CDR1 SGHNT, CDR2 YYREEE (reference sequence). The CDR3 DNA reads TGTGCCAGCAGCTTACCTGGCGGGTTCGACAATGAGCAGTTCTTC. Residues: CASSLPGGFDNEQFF.

The CDR3 nucleotides are TGTGCCTGGAACGGTGCAGGGGCGCGTAGCAATCAGCCCCAGCATTTT. The encoded protein is CAWNGAGARSNQPQHF. The rearrangement joins TRBV30 to TRBJ1-5; D might be TRBD1 (6 bases). CDR1 and CDR2 from the germline V gene are GTSNPN and SVGIG (reference sequence). The CDR3 is made up of 16 amino acids. V lost 4 bases, J lost 0 bases, and 16 bases lay in between.

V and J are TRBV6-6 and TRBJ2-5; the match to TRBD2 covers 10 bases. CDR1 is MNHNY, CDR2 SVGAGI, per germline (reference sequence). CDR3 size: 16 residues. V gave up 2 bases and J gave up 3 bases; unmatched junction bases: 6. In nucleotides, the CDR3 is TGTGCCAGCAGTTACAGACTAGCGGGTTCTAAAGAGACCCAGTACTTC. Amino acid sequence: CASSYRLAGSKETQYF.

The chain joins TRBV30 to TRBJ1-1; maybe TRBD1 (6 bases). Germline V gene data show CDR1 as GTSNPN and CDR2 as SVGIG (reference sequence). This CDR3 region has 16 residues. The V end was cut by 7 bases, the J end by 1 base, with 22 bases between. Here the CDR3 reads CASGPGEGWENTEAFF. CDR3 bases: TGTGCCTCGGGGCCAGGGGAAGGGTGGGAGAACACTGAAGCTTTCTTT.